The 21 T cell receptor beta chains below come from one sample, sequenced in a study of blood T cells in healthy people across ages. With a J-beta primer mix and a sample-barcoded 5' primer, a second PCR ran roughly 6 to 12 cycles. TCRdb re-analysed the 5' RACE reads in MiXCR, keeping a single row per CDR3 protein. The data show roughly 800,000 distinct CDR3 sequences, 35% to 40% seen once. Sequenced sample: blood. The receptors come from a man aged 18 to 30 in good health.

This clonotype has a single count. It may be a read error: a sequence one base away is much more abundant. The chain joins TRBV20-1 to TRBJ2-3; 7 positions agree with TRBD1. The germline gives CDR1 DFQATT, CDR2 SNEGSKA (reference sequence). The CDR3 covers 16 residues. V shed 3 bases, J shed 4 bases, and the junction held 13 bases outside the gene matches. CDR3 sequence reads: CSASPRDRPGADTQYF. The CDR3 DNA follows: TGCAGTGCTAGCCCCAGGGACAGACCAGGCGCAGATACGCAGTATTTT.

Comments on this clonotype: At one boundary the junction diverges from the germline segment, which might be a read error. CDR3 DNA: TGTGCCAGCAGTTTACAGGCAGGGCCCTCCCACAATGAGCAGTTCTTC. As protein: CASSLQAGPSHNEQFF. The chain is built from TRBV12-3 or TRBV12-4 and TRBJ2-1; possible D gene TRBD1, 5 bases. The CDR3 is 16 residues long.

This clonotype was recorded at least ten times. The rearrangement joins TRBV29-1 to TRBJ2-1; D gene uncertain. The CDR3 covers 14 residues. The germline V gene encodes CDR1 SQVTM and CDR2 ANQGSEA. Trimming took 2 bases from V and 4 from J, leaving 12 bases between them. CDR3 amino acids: CSVELERTYNEQFF. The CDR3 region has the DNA TGCAGCGTTGAACTAGAGAGAACTTACAATGAGCAGTTCTTC.

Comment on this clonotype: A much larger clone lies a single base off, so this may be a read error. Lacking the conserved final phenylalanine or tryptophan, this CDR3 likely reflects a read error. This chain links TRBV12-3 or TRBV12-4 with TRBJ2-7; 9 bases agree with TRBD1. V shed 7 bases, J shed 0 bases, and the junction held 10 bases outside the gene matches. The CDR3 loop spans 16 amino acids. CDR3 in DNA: TGTGCCAGCACCCTAGAGGTGGGACAGGGCTCCTACGAGCAGTACCTC. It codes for CASTLEVGQGSYEQYL.

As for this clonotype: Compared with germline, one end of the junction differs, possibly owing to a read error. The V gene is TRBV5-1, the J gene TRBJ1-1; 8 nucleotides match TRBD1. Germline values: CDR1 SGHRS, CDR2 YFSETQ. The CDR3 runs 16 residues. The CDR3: CASGLVRQGMNTEAFF. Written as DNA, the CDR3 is TGCGCCAGCGGCTTGGTTCGACAGGGGATGAACACTGAAGCTTTCTTT.

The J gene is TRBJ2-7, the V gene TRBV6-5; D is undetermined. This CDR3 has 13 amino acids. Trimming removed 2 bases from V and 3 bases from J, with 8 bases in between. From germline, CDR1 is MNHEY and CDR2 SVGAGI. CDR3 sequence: CASSYRADYEQYF. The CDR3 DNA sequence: TGTGCCAGCAGTTACCGGGCCGACTACGAGCAGTACTTC.

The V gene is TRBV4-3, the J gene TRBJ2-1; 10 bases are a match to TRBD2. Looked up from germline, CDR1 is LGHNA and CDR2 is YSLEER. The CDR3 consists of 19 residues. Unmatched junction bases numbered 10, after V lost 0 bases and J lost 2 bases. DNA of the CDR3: TGCGCCAGCAGCCAAGATGTCAGCGGGGGGGTGTGGACCTACAATGAGCAGTTCTTC. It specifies CASSQDVSGGVWTYNEQFF.

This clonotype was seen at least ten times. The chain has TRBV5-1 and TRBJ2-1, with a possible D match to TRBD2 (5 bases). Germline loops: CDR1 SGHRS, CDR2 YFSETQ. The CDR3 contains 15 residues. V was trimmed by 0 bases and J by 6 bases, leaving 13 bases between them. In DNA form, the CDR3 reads TGCGCCAGCAGCTTGGCCCCCGTTGGGAGCAATGAGCAGTTCTTC. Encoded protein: CASSLAPVGSNEQFF. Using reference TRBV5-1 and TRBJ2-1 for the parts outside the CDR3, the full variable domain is KAGVTQTPRYLIKTRGQQVTLSCSPISGHRSVSWYQQTPGQGLQFLFEYFSETQRNKGNFPGRFSGRQFSNSRSEMNVSTLELGDSALYLCASSLAPVGSNEQFFGPGTRLTVL.

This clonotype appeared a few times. The CDR3 coding sequence is TGTGCCAGCAGCTCCGACAGTTCGGATGAGCAGTTCTTC. Residues: CASSSDSSDEQFF. The rearrangement links TRBV7-9 to TRBJ2-1; the D gene is possibly TRBD1 (5 bases). The CDR3 is 13 amino acids. Deletions cut 4 bases from V and 8 bases from J, with 12 bases between. Germline V gene lookup returns CDR1 SEHNR and CDR2 FQNEAQ (reference sequence). The variable domain in full, completed from reference TRBV7-9 and TRBJ2-1, reads DTGVSQNPRHKITKRGQNVTFRCDPISEHNRLYWYRQTLGQGPEFLTYFQNEAQLEKSRLLSDRFSAERPKGSFSTLEIQRTEQGDSAMYLCASSSDSSDEQFFGPGTRLTVL.

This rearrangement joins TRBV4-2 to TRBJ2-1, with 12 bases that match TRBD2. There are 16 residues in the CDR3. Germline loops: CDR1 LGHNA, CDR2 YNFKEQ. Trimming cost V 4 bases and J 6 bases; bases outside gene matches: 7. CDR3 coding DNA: TGTGCCAGCAGCCCCCAGGGGACTAGCGGGTCCAATGAGCAGTTCTTC. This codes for CASSPQGTSGSNEQFF.

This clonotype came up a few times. The CDR3 sequence is CSATEGGNYGYTF. CDR3 nucleotide sequence: TGCAGTGCTACTGAGGGGGGCAACTATGGCTACACCTTC. The rearrangement links TRBV20-1 to TRBJ1-2; TRBD1 might be the D (6 bases). This CDR3 spans 13 amino acids. With 4 bases removed from V and 2 bases from J, the gap between germline ends came to 11 bases. Looked up from germline, CDR1 is DFQATT and CDR2 is SNEGSKA (reference sequence).

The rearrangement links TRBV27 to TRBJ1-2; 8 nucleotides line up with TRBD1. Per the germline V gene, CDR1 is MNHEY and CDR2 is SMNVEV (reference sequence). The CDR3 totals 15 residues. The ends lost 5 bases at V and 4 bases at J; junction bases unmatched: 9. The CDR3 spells CASSLTPTGVYGYTF. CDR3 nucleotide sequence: TGTGCCAGCAGTCTAACCCCGACAGGGGTCTATGGCTACACCTTC.

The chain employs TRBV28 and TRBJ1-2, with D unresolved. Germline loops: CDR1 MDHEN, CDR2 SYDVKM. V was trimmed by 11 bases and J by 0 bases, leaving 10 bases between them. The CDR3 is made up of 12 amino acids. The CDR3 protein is CALGSTNYGYTF. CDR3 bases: TGTGCCCTGGGCAGTACTAACTATGGCTACACCTTC.

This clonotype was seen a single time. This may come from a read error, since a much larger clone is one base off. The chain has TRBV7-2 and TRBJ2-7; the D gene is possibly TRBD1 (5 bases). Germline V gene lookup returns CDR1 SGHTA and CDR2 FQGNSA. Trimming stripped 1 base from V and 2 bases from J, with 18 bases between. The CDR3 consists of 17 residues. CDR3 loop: CASSLEGDGADTYEQYF. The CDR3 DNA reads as TGTGCCAGCAGCTTAGAGGGTGATGGGGCAGACACCTACGAGCAGTACTTC.

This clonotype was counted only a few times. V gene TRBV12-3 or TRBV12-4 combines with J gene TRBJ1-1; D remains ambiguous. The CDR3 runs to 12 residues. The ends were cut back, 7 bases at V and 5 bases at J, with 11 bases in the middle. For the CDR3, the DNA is TGTGCCAGCAAAAGAGGGAGAACTGAAGCTTTCTTT. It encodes CASKRGRTEAFF.

The CDR3 sequence: CASRIMGASFPGELFF. CDR3 coding DNA: TGTGCCAGCAGAATCATGGGGGCTAGCTTCCCCGGGGAGCTGTTTTTT. The chain joins TRBV7-2 to TRBJ2-2; weak D call: TRBD1 (6 bases). The length of the CDR3 is 16 residues. Trimming removed 6 bases at V and 6 bases at J, with 20 bases between. Germline V gene sequence: CDR1 SGHTA, CDR2 FQGNSA.

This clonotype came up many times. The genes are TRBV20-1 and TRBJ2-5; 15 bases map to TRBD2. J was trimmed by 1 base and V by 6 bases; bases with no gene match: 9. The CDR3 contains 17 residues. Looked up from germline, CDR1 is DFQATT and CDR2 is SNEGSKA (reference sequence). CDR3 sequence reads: CSAHLGTSGGIQETQYF. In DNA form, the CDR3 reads TGCAGTGCCCACCTCGGGACTAGCGGGGGGATCCAAGAGACCCAGTACTTC.

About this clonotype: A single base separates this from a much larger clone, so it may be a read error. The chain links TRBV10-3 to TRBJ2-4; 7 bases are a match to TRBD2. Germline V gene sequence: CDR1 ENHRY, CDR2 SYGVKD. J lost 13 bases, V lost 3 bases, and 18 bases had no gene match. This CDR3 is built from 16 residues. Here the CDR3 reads CAISDRSGAAYSEQYF. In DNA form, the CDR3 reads TGTGCCATCAGTGATAGGAGCGGGGCGGCCTACAGTGAGCAGTACTTC.

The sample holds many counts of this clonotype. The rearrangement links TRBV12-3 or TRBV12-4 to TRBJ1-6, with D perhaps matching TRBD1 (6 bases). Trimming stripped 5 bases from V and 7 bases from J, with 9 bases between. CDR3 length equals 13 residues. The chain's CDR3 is CASSRRGNSPLHF. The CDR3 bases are TGTGCCAGCAGTCGCAGGGGAAATTCACCCCTCCACTTT.

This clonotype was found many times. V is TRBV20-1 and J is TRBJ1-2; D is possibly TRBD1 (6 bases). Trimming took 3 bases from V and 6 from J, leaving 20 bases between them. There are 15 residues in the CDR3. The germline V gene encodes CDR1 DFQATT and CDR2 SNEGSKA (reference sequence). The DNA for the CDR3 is TGCAGTGCTAGTCGAATGGGGGGCTTTGGGGATGGCTACACCTTC. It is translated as CSASRMGGFGDGYTF.

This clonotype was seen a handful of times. In nucleotides, the CDR3 is TGTGCCAGCAGCCGGGACAGGGGGTTTCAGCCCCAGCATTTT. It encodes CASSRDRGFQPQHF. The V gene is TRBV2, the J gene TRBJ1-5, with TRBD1 identical over 11 bases. J lost 6 bases, V lost 6 bases, and 4 bases had no gene match. The CDR3 spans 14 residues. CDR1 is SNHLY and CDR2 is FYNNEI in the germline V gene.